What follows is one TCR beta chain and its context. Trimming stripped 10 bases from V and 6 bases from J, with 19 bases between. Per germline, CDR1 MDHEN and CDR2 SYDVKM. The CDR3 loop spans 13 amino acids. TCRdb ran MiXCR on the 5' RACE reads and lists one entry per CDR3 protein. The sample holds roughly 1.6 million distinct CDR3 sequences, 32% seen once. The sample belongs to a study of identical twins. Healthy Caucasians made up all donors. This clonotype was sampled from a newborn girl in good health. What was sequenced was cord blood. The V call is TRBV28, the J call TRBJ2-7, with D perhaps TRBD2 (5 bases). The CDR3 DNA follows: TGTGCCACCTCGGTGGAGGTGAGGGTCGAGCAGTACTTC. Translating gives CATSVEVRVEQYF.